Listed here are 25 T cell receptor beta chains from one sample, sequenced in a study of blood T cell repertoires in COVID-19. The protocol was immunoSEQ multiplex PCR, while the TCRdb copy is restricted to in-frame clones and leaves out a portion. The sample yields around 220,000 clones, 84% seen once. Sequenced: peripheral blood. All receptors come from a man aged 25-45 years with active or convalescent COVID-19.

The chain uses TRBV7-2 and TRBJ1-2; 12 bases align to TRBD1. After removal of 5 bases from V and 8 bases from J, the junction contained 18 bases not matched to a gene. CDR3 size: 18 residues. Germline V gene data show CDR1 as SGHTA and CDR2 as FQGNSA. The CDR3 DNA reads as TGTGCCAGCAGCCGCGGGGGGACAGGGGGCTACATGCCTGTGGGCTACACCTTC. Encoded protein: CASSRGGTGGYMPVGYTF.

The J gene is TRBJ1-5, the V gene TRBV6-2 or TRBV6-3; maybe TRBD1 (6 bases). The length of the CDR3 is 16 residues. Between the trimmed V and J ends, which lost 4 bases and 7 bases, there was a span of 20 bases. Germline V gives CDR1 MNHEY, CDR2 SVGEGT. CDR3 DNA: TGTGCCAGCAGTTCCCAACAGGGTGCGAGGGAACAGCCCCAGCATTTT. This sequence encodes CASSSQQGAREQPQHF.

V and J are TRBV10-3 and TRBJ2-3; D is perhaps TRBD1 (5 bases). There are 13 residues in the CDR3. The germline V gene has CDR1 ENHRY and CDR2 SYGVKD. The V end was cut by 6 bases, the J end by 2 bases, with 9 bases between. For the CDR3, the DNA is TGTGCCATCAGAACAGGTTCCACAGATACGCAGTATTTT. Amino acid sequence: CAIRTGSTDTQYF.

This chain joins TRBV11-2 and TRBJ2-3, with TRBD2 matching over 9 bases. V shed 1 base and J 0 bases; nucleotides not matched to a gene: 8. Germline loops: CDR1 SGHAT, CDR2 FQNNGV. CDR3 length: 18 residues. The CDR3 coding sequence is TGTGCCAGCAGCTTAGGAGGTCTAGCGGGACTGAGCACAGATACGCAGTATTTT. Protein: CASSLGGLAGLSTDTQYF.

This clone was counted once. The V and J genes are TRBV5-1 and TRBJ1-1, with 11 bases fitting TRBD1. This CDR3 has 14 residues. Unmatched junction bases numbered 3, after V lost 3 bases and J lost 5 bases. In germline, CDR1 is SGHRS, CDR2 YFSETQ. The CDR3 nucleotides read TGCGCCAGCAGCTCGGACAGGGGGCAGACTGAAGCTTTCTTT. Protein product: CASSSDRGQTEAFF.

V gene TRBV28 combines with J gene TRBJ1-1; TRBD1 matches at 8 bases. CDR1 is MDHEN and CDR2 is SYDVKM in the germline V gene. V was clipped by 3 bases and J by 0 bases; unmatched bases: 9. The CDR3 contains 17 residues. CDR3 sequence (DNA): TGTGCCAGCAGTTTTAGGACCAGGGGGCGACTGAACACTGAAGCTTTCTTT. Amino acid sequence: CASSFRTRGRLNTEAFF.

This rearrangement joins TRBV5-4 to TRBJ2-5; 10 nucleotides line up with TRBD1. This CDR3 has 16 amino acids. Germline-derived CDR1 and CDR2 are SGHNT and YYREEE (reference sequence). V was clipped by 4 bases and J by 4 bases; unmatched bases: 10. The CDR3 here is CASSRGGQGGGETQYF. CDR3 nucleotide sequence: TGTGCCAGCAGCCGGGGCGGACAGGGGGGGGGAGAGACCCAGTACTTC.

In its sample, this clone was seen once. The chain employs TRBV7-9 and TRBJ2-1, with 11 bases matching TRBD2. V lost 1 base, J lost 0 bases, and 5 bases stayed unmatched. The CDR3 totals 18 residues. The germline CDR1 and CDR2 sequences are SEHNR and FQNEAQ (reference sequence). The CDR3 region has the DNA TGTGCCAGCAGCTTAGTAAGGACTAGCGGGTACTCCTACAATGAGCAGTTCTTC. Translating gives CASSLVRTSGYSYNEQFF.

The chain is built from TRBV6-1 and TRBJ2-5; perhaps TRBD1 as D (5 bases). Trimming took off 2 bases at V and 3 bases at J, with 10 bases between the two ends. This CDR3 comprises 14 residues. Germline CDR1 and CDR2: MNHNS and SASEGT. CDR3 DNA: TGTGCCAGCAGTGAAAAAGGCAGGGAAGAGACCCAGTACTTC. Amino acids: CASSEKGREETQYF.

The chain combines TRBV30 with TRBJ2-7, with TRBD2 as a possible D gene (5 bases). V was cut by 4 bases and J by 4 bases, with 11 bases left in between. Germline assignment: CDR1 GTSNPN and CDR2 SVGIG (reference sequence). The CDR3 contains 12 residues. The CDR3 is CAWTDGDYEQYF. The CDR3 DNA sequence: TGTGCCTGGACCGACGGGGATTACGAGCAGTACTTC.

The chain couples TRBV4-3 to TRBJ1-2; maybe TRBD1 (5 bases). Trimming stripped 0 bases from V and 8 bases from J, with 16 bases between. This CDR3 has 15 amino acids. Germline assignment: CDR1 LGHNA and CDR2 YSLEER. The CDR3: CASSQDQNGGYGYTF. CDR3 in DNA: TGCGCCAGCAGCCAAGATCAAAATGGGGGGTACGGCTACACCTTC.

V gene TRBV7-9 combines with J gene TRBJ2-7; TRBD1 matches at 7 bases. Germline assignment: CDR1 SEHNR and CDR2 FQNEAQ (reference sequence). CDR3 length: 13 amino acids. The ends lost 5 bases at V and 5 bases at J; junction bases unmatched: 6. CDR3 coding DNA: TGTGCCAGCAGCGTACAGGGGTTCGACGAGCAGTACTTC. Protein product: CASSVQGFDEQYF.

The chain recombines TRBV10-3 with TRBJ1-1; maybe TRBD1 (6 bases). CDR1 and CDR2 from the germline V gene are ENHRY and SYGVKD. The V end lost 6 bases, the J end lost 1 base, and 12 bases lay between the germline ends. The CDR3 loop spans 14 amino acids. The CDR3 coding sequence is TGTGCCATCAGACAGGGTACAAAGAACACTGAAGCTTTCTTT. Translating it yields CAIRQGTKNTEAFF.

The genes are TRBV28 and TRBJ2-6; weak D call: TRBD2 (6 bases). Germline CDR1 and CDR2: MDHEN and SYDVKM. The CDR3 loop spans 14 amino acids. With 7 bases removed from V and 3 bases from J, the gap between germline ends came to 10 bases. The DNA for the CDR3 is TGTGCCAGCAACAGGCGGGGTGGGGCCAACGTCCTGACTTTC. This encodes CASNRRGGANVLTF.

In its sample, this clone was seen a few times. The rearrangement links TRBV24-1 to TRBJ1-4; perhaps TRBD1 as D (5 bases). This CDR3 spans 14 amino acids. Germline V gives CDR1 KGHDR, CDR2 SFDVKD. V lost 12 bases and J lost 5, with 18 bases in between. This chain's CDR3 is CAPPRGVPNEKLFF. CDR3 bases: TGTGCCCCACCCCGGGGGGTCCCAAATGAAAAACTGTTTTTT.

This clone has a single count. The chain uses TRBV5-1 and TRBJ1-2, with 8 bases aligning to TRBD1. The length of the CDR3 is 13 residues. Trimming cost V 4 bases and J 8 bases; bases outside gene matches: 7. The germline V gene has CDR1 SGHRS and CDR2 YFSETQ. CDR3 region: CASSPRDRSGYTF. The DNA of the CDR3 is TGCGCCAGCAGCCCCCGGGACAGGAGCGGCTACACCTTC.

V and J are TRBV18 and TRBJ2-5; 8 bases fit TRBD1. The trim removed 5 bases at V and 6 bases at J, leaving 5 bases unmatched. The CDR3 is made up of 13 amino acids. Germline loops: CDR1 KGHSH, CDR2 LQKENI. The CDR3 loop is CASSSDRGQTQYF. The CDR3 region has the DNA TGTGCCAGCTCAAGCGACAGGGGCCAGACCCAGTACTTC.

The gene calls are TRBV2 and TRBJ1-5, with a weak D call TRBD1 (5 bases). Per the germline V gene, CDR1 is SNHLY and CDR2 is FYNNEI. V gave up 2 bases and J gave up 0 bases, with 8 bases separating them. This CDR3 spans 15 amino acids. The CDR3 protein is CASSEFRDSNQPQHF. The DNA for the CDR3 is TGTGCCAGCAGTGAATTCAGGGATAGCAATCAGCCCCAGCATTTT. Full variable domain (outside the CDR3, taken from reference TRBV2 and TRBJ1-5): EPEVTQTPSHQVTQMGQEVILRCVPISNHLYFYWYRQILGQKVEFLVSFYNNEISEKSEIFDDQFSVERPDGSNFTLKIRSTKLEDSAMYFCASSEFRDSNQPQHFGDGTRLSIL.

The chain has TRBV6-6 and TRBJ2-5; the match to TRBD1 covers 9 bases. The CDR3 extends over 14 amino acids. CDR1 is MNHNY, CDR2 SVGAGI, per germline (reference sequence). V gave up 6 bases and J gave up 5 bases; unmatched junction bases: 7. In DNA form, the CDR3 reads TGTGCCAGCAGCCCCGACAGGGGGAGGGAGACCCAGTACTTC. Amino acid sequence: CASSPDRGRETQYF.

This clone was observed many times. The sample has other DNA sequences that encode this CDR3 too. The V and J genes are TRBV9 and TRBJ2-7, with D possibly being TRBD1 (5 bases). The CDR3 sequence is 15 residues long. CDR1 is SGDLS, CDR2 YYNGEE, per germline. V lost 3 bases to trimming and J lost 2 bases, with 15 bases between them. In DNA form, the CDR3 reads TGTGCCAGCAGCGCGGGCGGACAAGGCACCTACGAGCAGTACTTC. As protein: CASSAGGQGTYEQYF.

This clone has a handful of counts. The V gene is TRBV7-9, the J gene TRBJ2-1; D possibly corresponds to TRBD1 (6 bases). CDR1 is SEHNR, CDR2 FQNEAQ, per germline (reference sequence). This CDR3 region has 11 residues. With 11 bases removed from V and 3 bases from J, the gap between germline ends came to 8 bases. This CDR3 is CAEDSYNEQFF. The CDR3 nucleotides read TGTGCCGAGGACAGCTACAATGAGCAGTTCTTC.

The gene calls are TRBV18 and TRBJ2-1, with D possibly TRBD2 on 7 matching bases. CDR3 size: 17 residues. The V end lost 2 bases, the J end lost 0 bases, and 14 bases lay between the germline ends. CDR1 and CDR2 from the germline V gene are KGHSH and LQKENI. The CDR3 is CASSPGGGLSSYNEQFF. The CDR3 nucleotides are TGTGCCAGCTCACCAGGGGGGGGCCTAAGCTCCTACAATGAGCAGTTCTTC.

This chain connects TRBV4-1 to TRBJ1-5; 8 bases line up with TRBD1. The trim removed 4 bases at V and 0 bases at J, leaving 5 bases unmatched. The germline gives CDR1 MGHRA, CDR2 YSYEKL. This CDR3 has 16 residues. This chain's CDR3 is CASSLTGERSNQPQHF. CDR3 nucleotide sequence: TGCGCCAGCAGCCTGACAGGGGAACGTAGCAATCAGCCCCAGCATTTT.

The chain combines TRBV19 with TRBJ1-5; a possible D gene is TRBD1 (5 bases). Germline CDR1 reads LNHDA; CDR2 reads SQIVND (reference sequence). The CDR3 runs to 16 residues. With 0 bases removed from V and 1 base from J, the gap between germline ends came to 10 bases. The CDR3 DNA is TGTGCCAGTAGTATAGAGGTTCCAGGGAGCAATCAGCCCCAGCATTTT. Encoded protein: CASSIEVPGSNQPQHF.

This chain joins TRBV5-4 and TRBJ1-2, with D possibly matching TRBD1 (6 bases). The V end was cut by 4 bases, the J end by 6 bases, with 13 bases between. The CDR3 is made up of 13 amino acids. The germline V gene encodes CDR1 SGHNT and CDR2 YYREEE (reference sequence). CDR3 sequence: CASSRQEDNGYTF. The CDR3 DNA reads TGTGCCAGCAGCCGACAGGAGGATAATGGCTACACCTTC.